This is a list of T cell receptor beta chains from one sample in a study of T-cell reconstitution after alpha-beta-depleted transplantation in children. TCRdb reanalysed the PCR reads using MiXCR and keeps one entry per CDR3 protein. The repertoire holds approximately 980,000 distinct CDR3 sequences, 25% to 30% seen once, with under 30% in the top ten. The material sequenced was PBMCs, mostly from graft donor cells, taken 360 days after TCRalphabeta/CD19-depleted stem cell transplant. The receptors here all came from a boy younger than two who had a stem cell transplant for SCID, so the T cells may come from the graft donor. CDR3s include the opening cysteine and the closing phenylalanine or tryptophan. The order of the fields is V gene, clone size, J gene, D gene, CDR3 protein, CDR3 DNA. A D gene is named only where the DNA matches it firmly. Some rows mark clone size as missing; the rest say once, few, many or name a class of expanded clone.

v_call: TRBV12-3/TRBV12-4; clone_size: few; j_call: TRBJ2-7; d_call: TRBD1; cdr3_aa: CASSLGFGTGTYEQYF; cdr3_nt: TGTGCCAGCAGTTTAGGATTTGGGACAGGGACGTACGAGCAGTACTTC
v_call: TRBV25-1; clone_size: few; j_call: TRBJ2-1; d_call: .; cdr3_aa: CASSDRGLFLRQFF; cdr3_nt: TGTGCCAGCAGTGACCGGGGGCTGTTCTTACGGCAGTTCTTC
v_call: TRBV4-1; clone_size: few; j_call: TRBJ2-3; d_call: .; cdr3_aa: CASSYRVNTDTQYF; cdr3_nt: TGCGCCAGCAGCTACAGGGTAAATACAGATACGCAGTATTTT
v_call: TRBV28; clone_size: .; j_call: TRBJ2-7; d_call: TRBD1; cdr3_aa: CASSHHGQGTYEQYF; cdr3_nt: TGTGCCAGCAGTCATCACGGACAGGGTACCTACGAGCAGTACTTC
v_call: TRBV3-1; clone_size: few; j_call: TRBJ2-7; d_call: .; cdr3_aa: CASSRHRVDLGEQYF; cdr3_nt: TGTGCCAGCAGCCGCCATAGGGTGGATCTGGGCGAGCAGTACTTC
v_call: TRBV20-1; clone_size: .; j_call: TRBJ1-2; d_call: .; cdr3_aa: CSAPNPPSYHPNYGYTF; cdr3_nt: TGCAGTGCTCCGAATCCTCCGTCCTATCATCCTAACTATGGCTACACCTTC
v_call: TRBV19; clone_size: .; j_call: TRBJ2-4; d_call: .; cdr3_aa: CASNQGSGLLAKNIQYF; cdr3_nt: TGTGCCAGTAATCAAGGGTCCGGGCTTTTAGCCAAAAACATTCAGTACTTC
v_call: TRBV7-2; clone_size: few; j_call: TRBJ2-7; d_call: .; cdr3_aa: CASSYIGGQGEQYF; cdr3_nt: TGTGCCAGCAGCTATATCGGGGGGCAAGGCGAGCAGTACTTC
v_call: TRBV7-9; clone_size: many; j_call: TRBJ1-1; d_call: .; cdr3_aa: CASSPGWGDQTEAFF; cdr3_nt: TGTGCCAGCAGCCCAGGGTGGGGGGATCAGACTGAAGCTTTCTTT
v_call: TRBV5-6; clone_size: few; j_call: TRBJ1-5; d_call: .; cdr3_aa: CASSLGGVGQRYSNQPQHF; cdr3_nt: TGTGCCAGCAGCTTGGGTGGGGTGGGCCAGCGGTATAGCAATCAGCCCCAGCATTTT
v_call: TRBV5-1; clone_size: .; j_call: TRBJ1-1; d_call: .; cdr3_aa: CASSYDGGQTEAFF; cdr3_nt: TGCGCCAGCAGCTATGATGGGGGTCAAACTGAAGCTTTCTTT
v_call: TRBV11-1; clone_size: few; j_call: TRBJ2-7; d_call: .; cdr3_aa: CASSLVRGRTVSSYEQYF; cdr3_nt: TGTGCCAGCAGCTTGGTGAGGGGAAGGACGGTGAGCTCCTACGAGCAGTACTTC
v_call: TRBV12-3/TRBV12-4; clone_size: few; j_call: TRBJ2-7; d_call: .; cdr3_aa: CASSLWGLEQYF; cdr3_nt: TGTGCCAGCAGTTTATGGGGACTCGAGCAGTACTTC
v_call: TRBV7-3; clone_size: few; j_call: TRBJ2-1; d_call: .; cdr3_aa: CASSLIGDHYNEQFF; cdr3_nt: TGTGCCAGCAGCTTAATTGGGGATCACTACAATGAGCAGTTCTTC
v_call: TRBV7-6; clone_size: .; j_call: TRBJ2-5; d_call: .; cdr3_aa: CASSPLVIGPRSKGKTQYF; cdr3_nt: TGTGCCAGCAGCCCCCTGGTTATTGGCCCCCGCTCCAAGGGAAAGACCCAGTACTTC
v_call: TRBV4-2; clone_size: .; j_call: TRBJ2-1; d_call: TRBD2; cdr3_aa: CASSRGTSGGEGVRDEQFF; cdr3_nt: TGTGCCAGCAGCCGCGGGACTAGCGGGGGGGAGGGCGTGAGGGATGAGCAGTTCTTC
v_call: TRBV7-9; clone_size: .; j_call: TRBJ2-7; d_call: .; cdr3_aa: CASSSDRDRYEQYF; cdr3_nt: TGTGCCAGCAGCTCGGACCGAGACCGCTACGAGCAGTACTTC
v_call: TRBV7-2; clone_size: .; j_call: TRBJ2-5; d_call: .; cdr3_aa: CASSSLRGSSWGTQYF; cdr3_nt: TGTGCCAGCAGCTCCCTGCGAGGGAGTAGTTGGGGGACCCAGTACTTC
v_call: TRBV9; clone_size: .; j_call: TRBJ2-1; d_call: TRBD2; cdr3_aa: CASSVGAGGNEQFF; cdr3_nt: TGTGCCAGCAGCGTGGGGGCGGGGGGTAATGAGCAGTTCTTC
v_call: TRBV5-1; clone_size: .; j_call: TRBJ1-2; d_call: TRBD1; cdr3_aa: CASSSGTDYNYGYTF; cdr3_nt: TGCGCCAGCAGCTCCGGGACAGACTATAACTATGGCTACACCTTC
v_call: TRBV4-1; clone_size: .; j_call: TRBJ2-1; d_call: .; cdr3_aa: CATKLEIQGHEQFF; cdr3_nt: TGCGCCACCAAACTTGAAATACAGGGCCATGAGCAGTTCTTC
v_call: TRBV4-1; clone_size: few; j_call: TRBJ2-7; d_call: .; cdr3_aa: CASSQGPGAASYEQYF; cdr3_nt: TGCGCCAGCAGCCAAGGCCCCGGGGCAGCATCCTACGAGCAGTACTTC
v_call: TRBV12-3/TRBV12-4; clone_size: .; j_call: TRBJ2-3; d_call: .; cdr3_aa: CASSLTKTYTDTQYF; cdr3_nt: TGTGCCAGCAGTTTAACCAAGACCTACACAGATACGCAGTATTTT
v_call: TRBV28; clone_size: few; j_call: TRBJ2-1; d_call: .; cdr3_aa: CASQIEELSYNEQFF; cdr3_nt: TGTGCCAGCCAGATAGAGGAATTGTCCTACAATGAGCAGTTCTTC
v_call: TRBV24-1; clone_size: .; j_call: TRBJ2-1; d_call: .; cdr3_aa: CATSDLHEQFF; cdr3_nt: TGTGCCACCAGTGATTTGCATGAGCAGTTCTTC
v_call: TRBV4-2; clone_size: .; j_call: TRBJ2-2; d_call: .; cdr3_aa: CASSRWDTGELFF; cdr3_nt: TGTGCCAGCAGCCGTTGGGACACCGGGGAGCTGTTTTTT
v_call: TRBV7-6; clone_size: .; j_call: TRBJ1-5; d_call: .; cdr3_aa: CASSPEGSNQPQHF; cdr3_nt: TGTGCCAGCAGCCCGGAAGGAAGCAATCAGCCCCAGCATTTT
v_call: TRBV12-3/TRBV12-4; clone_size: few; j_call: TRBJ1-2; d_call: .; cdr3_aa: CASSPSKPYGYTF; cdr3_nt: TGTGCCAGCAGTCCAAGTAAACCCTATGGCTACACCTTC
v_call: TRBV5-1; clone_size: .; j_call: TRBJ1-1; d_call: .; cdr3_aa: CASSLGIGPMNTEAFF; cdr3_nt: TGCGCCAGCAGCTTGGGAATCGGACCGATGAACACTGAAGCTTTCTTT
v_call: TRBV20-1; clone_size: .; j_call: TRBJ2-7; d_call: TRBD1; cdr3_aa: CSANRGLNSYEQYF; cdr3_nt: TGCAGTGCTAACAGGGGGTTAAACTCCTACGAGCAGTACTTC
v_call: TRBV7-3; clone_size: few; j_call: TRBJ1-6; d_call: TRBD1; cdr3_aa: CASSLNRQGANSPLHF; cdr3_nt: TGTGCCAGCAGCTTAAACAGACAGGGGGCTAATTCACCCCTCCACTTT
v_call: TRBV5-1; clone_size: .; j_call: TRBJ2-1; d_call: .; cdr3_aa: CASSRLPGVENEQFF; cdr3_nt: TGCGCCAGCAGCCGCCTACCGGGGGTTGAGAATGAGCAGTTCTTC
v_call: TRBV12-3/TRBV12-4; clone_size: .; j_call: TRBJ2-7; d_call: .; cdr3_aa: CASSLVPTFYEQYF; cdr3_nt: TGTGCCAGCAGTTTGGTCCCCACCTTCTACGAGCAGTACTTC
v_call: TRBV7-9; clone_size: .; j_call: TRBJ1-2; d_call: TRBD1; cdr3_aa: CAGESAGRGHCTF; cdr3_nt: TGTGCCGGCGAATCGGCGGGCAGGGGGCATTGCACCTTC
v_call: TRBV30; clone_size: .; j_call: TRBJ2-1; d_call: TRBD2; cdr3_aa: CAFDPGGKQFF; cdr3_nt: TGTGCCTTTGACCCGGGGGGGAAGCAGTTCTTC
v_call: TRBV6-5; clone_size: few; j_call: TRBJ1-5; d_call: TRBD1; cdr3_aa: CASKANDRGNQPQHF; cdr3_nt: TGTGCCAGCAAAGCGAATGACAGGGGCAATCAGCCCCAGCATTTT
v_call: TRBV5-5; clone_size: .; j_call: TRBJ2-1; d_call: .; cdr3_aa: CASSFYRGVDNEQFF; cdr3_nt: TGTGCCAGCAGCTTCTACAGAGGGGTGGATAATGAGCAGTTCTTC
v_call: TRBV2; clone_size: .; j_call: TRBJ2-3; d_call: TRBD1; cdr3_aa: CASSDLRADREHTQYF; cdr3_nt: TGTGCCAGCAGTGACCTACGGGCGGACAGGGAACATACGCAGTATTTT
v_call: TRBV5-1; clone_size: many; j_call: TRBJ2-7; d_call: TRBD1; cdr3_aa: CASSLGGQGDSYEQYF; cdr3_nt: TGCGCCAGCAGCTTGGGGGGACAGGGGGACTCCTACGAGCAGTACTTC
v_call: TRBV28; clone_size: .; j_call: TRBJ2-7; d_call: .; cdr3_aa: CASSLYAAEQYF; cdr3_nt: TGTGCCAGCAGTTTATACGCGGCCGAGCAGTACTTC
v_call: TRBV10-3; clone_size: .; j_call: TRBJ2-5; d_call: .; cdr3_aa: CAISESGSEETQYF; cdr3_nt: TGTGCCATCAGTGAGTCTGGGTCCGAAGAGACCCAGTACTTC
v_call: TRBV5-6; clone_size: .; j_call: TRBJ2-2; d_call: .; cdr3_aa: CASSPDSSNTGELFF; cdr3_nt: TGTGCCAGCAGCCCGGACAGCTCGAACACCGGGGAGCTGTTTTTT
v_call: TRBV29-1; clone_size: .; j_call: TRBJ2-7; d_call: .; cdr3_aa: CSARTVLTLEQYF; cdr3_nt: TGCAGCGCCCGGACAGTTTTAACCCTAGAGCAGTACTTC
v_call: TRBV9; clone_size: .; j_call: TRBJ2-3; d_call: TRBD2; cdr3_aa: CASSVAPGLAADTQYF; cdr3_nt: TGTGCCAGCAGCGTAGCCCCGGGACTAGCCGCAGATACGCAGTATTTT
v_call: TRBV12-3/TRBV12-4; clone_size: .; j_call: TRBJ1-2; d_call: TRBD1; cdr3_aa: CASRLMSTGADYGYTF; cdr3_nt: TGTGCCAGCAGACTAATGTCGACAGGGGCAGACTATGGCTACACCTTC
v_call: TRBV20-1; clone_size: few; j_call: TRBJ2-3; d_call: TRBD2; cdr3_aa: CSASWLAAPGGTQYF; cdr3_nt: TGCAGTGCTAGTTGGCTAGCGGCACCCGGGGGGACGCAGTATTTT
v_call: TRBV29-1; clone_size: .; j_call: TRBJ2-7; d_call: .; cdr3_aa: CSVEDRGRAEQYF; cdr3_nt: TGCAGCGTTGAAGATCGAGGGCGGGCCGAGCAGTACTTC
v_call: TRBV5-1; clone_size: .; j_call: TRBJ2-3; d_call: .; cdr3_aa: CASSFGTESDTQYF; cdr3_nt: TGCGCCAGCAGCTTCGGCACAGAGTCAGATACGCAGTATTTT
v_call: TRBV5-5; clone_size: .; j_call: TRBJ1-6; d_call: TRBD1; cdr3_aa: CASSFSQGWNSPLHF; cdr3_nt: TGTGCCAGCAGCTTCTCACAGGGGTGGAATTCACCCCTCCACTTT
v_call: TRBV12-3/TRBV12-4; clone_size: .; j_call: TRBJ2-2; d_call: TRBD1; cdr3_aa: CASCSARQGIRANTGELFF; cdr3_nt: TGTGCCAGCTGTTCGGCCCGACAGGGAATAAGGGCGAACACCGGGGAGCTGTTTTTT
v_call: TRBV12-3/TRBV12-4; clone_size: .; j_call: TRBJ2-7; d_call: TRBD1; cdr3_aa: CASSLDRAREQYF; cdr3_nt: TGTGCCAGCAGTTTGGACAGGGCACGGGAGCAGTACTTC
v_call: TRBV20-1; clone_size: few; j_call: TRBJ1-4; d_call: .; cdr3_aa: CSAGGRGEKLFF; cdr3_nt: TGCAGTGCTGGGGGGAGGGGTGAAAAACTGTTTTTT
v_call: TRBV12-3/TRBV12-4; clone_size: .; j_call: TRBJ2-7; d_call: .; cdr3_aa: CASGRSISYEQYF; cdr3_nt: TGTGCCAGCGGACGGAGTATCTCCTACGAGCAGTACTTC
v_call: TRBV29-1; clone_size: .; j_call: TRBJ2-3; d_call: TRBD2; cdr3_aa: CSARLAGLAGISTDTQYF; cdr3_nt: TGCAGCGCCCGACTTGCCGGGCTAGCGGGGATATCGACAGATACGCAGTATTTT